What follows are 10 T cell receptor beta chains derived from one specimen sequenced in a study of T cells in localized non-small cell lung cancer. Assay: immunoSEQ multiplex PCR; the TCRdb copy retains only in-frame clones and omits some. The sample gives over 900 clones, under 30% of which show up once; 12% is in the top ten. Sequences were derived from lung tumor tissue, sampled before any cancer treatment. The origin of the receptors is a male donor older than 55 with stage I squamous cell lung carcinoma.

This clone was seen more than once but under ten times. This chain uses TRBV6-8 with TRBJ2-5, with D maybe TRBD1 (5 bases). From germline, CDR1 is MNHGY and CDR2 SAAAGT. The V end was cut by 2 bases, the J end by 2 bases, with 12 bases between. CDR3 length: 15 amino acids. Here the CDR3 reads CASSYGRQIQETQYF. Written as DNA, the CDR3 is TGTGCCAGCAGTTACGGGCGACAGATACAAGAGACCCAGTACTTC.

The CDR3 loop is CASSDWAVGELFF. In DNA, the CDR3 is TGCGCCAGCAGTGATTGGGCGGTCGGGGAGCTGTTTTTT. The chain combines TRBV10-2 with TRBJ2-2; D ambiguous. CDR1 and CDR2 (germline): WSHSY, SAAADI. This CDR3 is 13 amino acids long. V was trimmed by 3 bases and J by 7 bases, leaving 9 bases between them.

This clone was observed a few times. The V call is TRBV28, the J call TRBJ2-7; D possibly uses TRBD1 or TRBD2 (5 bases each). Trimming pared 3 bases from V and 3 bases from J, leaving 12 bases between. This CDR3 comprises 14 residues. CDR1 is MDHEN, CDR2 SYDVKM, per germline. CDR3 sequence: CASSFWGIDYEQYF. CDR3 DNA sequence: TGTGCCAGCAGTTTCTGGGGGATTGACTACGAGCAGTACTTC.

This clone occurred a few times. This chain joins TRBV27 and TRBJ2-2; D possibly corresponds to TRBD1 (6 bases). Per the germline V gene, CDR1 is MNHEY and CDR2 is SMNVEV (reference sequence). V was shortened by 1 base and J by 2 bases, with 11 bases between the two germline ends. This CDR3 contains 16 residues. The CDR3: CASSLFGTTNTGELFF. The CDR3 nucleotides are TGTGCCAGCAGTTTATTTGGGACAACTAACACCGGGGAGCTGTTTTTT.

CDR3 region: CASSILTGANIQYF. The CDR3 nucleotides read TGTGCCAGTAGTATTCTGACAGGGGCGAACATTCAGTACTTC. The chain couples TRBV19 to TRBJ2-4, with TRBD1 matching over 8 bases. Germline V gives CDR1 LNHDA, CDR2 SQIVND (reference sequence). J was trimmed by 7 bases and V by 3 bases; bases with no gene match: 5. The length of the CDR3 is 14 residues. The whole variable domain, filled in from reference TRBV19 and TRBJ2-4, reads DGGITQSPKYLFRKEGQNVTLSCEQNLNHDAMYWYRQDPGQGLRLIYYSQIVNDFQKGDIAEGYSVSREKKESFPLTVTSAQKNPTAFYLCASSILTGANIQYFGAGTRLSVL.

The chain uses TRBV18 and TRBJ2-7; 9 positions match TRBD1. Unmatched junction bases numbered 12, after V lost 5 bases and J lost 4 bases. CDR1 is KGHSH and CDR2 is LQKENI in the germline V gene. This CDR3 has 16 residues. CDR3 amino acids: CASSSTGTGTWYEQYF. CDR3 nucleotides: TGTGCCAGCTCATCGACCGGGACAGGGACCTGGTACGAGCAGTACTTC.

This clone was counted between two and nine times. The chain joins TRBV30 to TRBJ2-5, with 14 nucleotides matching TRBD2. The V gene end was trimmed by 0 bases and the J gene end by 4 bases; junction bases not matched to a gene: 7. This CDR3 spans 17 amino acids. From germline, CDR1 is GTSNPN and CDR2 SVGIG (reference sequence). CDR3 amino acids: CAWSVLKGLAGVETQYF. CDR3 nucleotides: TGTGCCTGGAGTGTATTAAAGGGACTAGCGGGAGTAGAGACCCAGTACTTC.

The chain recombines TRBV18 with TRBJ2-5; D ambiguous. CDR3 length: 15 amino acids. Per the germline V gene, CDR1 is KGHSH and CDR2 is LQKENI. V lost 2 bases and J 2 bases, leaving 12 bases between the germline ends. The CDR3 bases are TGTGCCAGCTCACCAGCCAGCCTAAAACAAGAGACCCAGTACTTC. Translated, it gives CASSPASLKQETQYF. Complete variable domain (other parts from reference TRBV18 and TRBJ2-5): NAGVMQNPRHLVRRRGQEARLRCSPMKGHSHVYWYRQLPEEGLKFMVYLQKENIIDESGMPKERFSAEFPKEGPSILRIQQVVRGDSAAYFCASSPASLKQETQYFGPGTRLLVL.

The chain recombines TRBV5-1 with TRBJ1-5; TRBD1 matches at 7 bases. This CDR3 region has 15 residues. V shed 1 base and J 7 bases; nucleotides not matched to a gene: 8. Looked up from germline, CDR1 is SGHRS and CDR2 is YFSETQ. As DNA, the CDR3 is TGCGCCAGCAGCTTGATCTCAGGGGGGGAGCAGCCCCAGCATTTT. Its protein is CASSLISGGEQPQHF.

This clone was recorded a few times. The chain combines TRBV28 with TRBJ1-1; no firm D call. The CDR3 length is 14 residues. Germline-derived CDR1 and CDR2 are MDHEN and SYDVKM. Between the trimmed V and J ends, which lost 6 bases and 2 bases, there was a span of 13 bases. CDR3 loop: CASSLGGKNTEAFF. The CDR3 region has the DNA TGTGCCAGCAGCCTTGGCGGGAAAAACACTGAAGCTTTCTTT. Drawing the rest from reference TRBV28 and TRBJ1-1, the complete variable domain is DVKVTQSSRYLVKRTGEKVFLECVQDMDHENMFWYRQDPGLGLRLIYFSYDVKMKEKGDIPEGYSVSREKKERFSLILESASTNQTSMYLCASSLGGKNTEAFFGQGTRLTVV.